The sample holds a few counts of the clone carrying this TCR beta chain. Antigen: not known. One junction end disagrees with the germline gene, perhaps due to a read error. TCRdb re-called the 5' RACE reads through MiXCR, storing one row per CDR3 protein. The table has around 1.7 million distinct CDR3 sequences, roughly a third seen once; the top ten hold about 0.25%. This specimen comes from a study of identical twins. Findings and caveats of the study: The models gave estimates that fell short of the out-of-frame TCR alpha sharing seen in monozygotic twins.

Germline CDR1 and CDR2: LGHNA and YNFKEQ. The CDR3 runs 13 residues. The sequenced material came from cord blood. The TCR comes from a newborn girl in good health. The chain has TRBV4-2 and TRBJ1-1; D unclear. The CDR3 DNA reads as TGTGCCAGCAGCCAGTTCCAGAACACCGAAGCTTTCTTT. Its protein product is CASSQFQNTEAFF.